Following are 24 T cell receptor beta chains from one sample sequenced in a study of T cell responses to AZD1222 COVID-19 vaccine. Produced via immunoSEQ multiplex PCR; TCRdb's table is partial and in-frame only. The sample carries about 140,000 clones, roughly 92% recorded once. The sample consisted of peripheral blood, taken on day 0 of AZD1222 vaccination. The receptor source for this set is an adult in good health.

The chain couples TRBV27 to TRBJ2-2, with D uncertain. CDR1 is MNHEY, CDR2 SMNVEV, per germline (reference sequence). This CDR3 is built from 16 residues. V was shortened by 6 bases and J by 4 bases, with 18 bases between the two germline ends. The CDR3 region is CASRVRSDGLTGELFF. CDR3 DNA sequence: TGTGCCAGCAGGGTAAGGTCGGACGGCCTCACCGGGGAGCTGTTTTTT.

V gene TRBV28 combines with J gene TRBJ2-7; D not certain. The CDR3 covers 14 residues. Germline V gene sequence: CDR1 MDHEN, CDR2 SYDVKM. V was cut by 0 bases and J by 1 base, with 7 bases left in between. CDR3 in DNA: TGTGCCAGCAGTTTATGGGCAGGTTCCTACGAGCAGTACTTC. The encoded protein is CASSLWAGSYEQYF.

This chain uses TRBV4-1 with TRBJ2-2, with 8 nucleotides matching TRBD1. The CDR3 length is 16 residues. Germline loops: CDR1 MGHRA, CDR2 YSYEKL. After removal of 4 bases from V and 3 bases from J, the junction contained 7 bases not matched to a gene. CDR3 nucleotide sequence: TGCGCCAGCAGCCCTAATACAGGGGGTTACACCGGGGAGCTGTTTTTT. This gives the protein CASSPNTGGYTGELFF.

The chain combines TRBV28 with TRBJ1-2; 7 positions match TRBD1. This CDR3 is 15 amino acids long. Germline V CDR1 and CDR2: MDHEN, SYDVKM. V gave up 6 bases and J gave up 0 bases; unmatched junction bases: 7. The CDR3 region is CASSPRTGPNYGYTF. CDR3 in DNA: TGTGCCAGCAGCCCCCGGACAGGTCCTAACTATGGCTACACCTTC.

This clone showed up just a few times. The CDR3 coding sequence is TGTGCCAGCAGTTACGTAAATGTGGAGCAGTTCTTC. Translated, it gives CASSYVNVEQFF. The V gene is TRBV2, the J gene TRBJ2-1; no firm D call. V was clipped by 5 bases and J by 10 bases, with 12 bases between them. The CDR3 covers 12 residues. Germline CDR1 is SNHLY and CDR2 is FYNNEI.

The chain carries TRBV7-9 and TRBJ1-1, with a tentative D call TRBD1 (5 bases). V shed 5 bases and J shed 1 base, with 8 bases lying between them. The CDR3 loop spans 13 amino acids. Germline V gene lookup returns CDR1 SEHNR and CDR2 FQNEAQ (reference sequence). The CDR3 nucleotides are TGTGCCAGCAGCCAAGACAGGAACACTGAAGCTTTCTTT. It specifies CASSQDRNTEAFF.

The count of this clone is one. CDR3 protein: CASSPPGALNGGQPQHF. CDR3 bases: TGTGCCAGCTCACCACCTGGGGCACTGAACGGAGGTCAGCCCCAGCATTTT. The chain links TRBV18 to TRBJ1-5; D may be TRBD1 (5 bases). V was shortened by 0 bases and J by 6 bases, with 18 bases between the two germline ends. The germline V gene encodes CDR1 KGHSH and CDR2 LQKENI. This CDR3 comprises 17 residues.

This rearrangement joins TRBV7-2 to TRBJ2-3; D unclear. V was cut by 5 bases and J by 3 bases, with 9 bases left in between. In germline, CDR1 is SGHTA, CDR2 FQGNSA. This CDR3 has 13 amino acids. CDR3: CASSASSTDTQYF. CDR3 bases: TGTGCCAGCAGCGCCTCCTCAACAGATACGCAGTATTTT.

V is TRBV6-1 and J is TRBJ2-1, with TRBD2 matching 13 bases. With 0 bases clipped from V and 9 bases from J, the junction kept 14 bases outside the gene matches. The CDR3 length is 19 residues. CDR1 and CDR2 from the germline V gene are MNHNS and SASEGT. CDR3: CASSEARSAWTSGSAEQFF. Here the CDR3 DNA reads TGTGCCAGCAGTGAAGCACGCTCCGCTTGGACTAGCGGGAGTGCTGAGCAGTTCTTC.

V is TRBV4-1 and J is TRBJ1-1; the D gene is possibly TRBD1 (6 bases). Per the germline V gene, CDR1 is MGHRA and CDR2 is YSYEKL. V was clipped by 4 bases and J by 0 bases, with 12 bases between them. The CDR3 covers 15 residues. This chain's CDR3 is CASSLRDKLNTEAFF. CDR3 in DNA: TGCGCCAGCAGCCTCCGGGACAAACTGAACACTGAAGCTTTCTTT.

V and J are TRBV20-1 and TRBJ2-3; D may be TRBD2 (6 bases). The CDR3 is 10 amino acids. Per the germline V gene, CDR1 is DFQATT and CDR2 is SNEGSKA (reference sequence). The V gene lost 7 bases and the J gene lost 10 bases, with 12 bases spanning the gap. The CDR3 region has the DNA TGCAGTGTCCCGGGGGAGCCGCAGTATTTT. Translation gives CSVPGEPQYF.

This clone came up once. The rearrangement links TRBV2 to TRBJ1-1; possibly TRBD1 for D (5 bases). Germline V gene lookup returns CDR1 SNHLY and CDR2 FYNNEI. Trimming removed 6 bases from V and 5 bases from J, with 13 bases in between. This CDR3 region has 13 residues. As DNA, the CDR3 is TGTGCCAGCAGCCGGGACCAGGGTACTGAAGCTTTCTTT. Encoded protein: CASSRDQGTEAFF.

The rearrangement uses TRBV11-3 and TRBJ2-2; D gene ambiguous. This CDR3 comprises 11 residues. V was pared by 9 bases and J by 3 bases, with 5 bases between. Germline-derived CDR1 and CDR2 are SGHNT and YENEEA. CDR3 loop: CARAHTGELFF. The CDR3 coding sequence is TGTGCCAGGGCCCACACCGGGGAGCTGTTTTTT.

The chain combines TRBV24-1 with TRBJ2-5; D gene unclear. Germline CDR1 reads KGHDR; CDR2 reads SFDVKD. Trimming pared 3 bases from V and 0 bases from J, leaving 10 bases between. This CDR3 comprises 15 residues. This CDR3 reads CATSDNQPYQETQYF. CDR3 coding DNA: TGTGCCACCAGTGATAATCAGCCGTACCAAGAGACCCAGTACTTC.

The rearrangement joins TRBV7-2 to TRBJ1-2, with 7 positions matching TRBD1. The CDR3 loop spans 14 amino acids. CDR1 and CDR2 from the germline V gene are SGHTA and FQGNSA. Trimming at V came to 5 bases and at J to 8 bases, leaving 11 bases not matched to a gene. For the CDR3, the DNA is TGTGCCAGCAGCACCCGACAGGGCACCCACGGCTACACCTTC. It yields the protein CASSTRQGTHGYTF.

The chain is built from TRBV11-2 and TRBJ1-2; maybe TRBD1 (5 bases). The CDR3 consists of 16 residues. Trimming pared 5 bases from V and 4 bases from J, leaving 20 bases between. CDR1 is SGHAT, CDR2 FQNNGV, per germline. DNA for the CDR3: TGTGCCAGCAGCCGTCTTGGGGGAGGGGAACCCTATGGCTACACCTTC. Its protein product is CASSRLGGGEPYGYTF.

The gene calls are TRBV19 and TRBJ2-1, with 7 bases fitting TRBD1. The CDR3 contains 15 residues. Germline V gene sequence: CDR1 LNHDA, CDR2 SQIVND (reference sequence). The V and J ends lost 7 bases and 8 bases, in that order; junction bases with no gene match: 14. CDR3 protein: CASTNRGDSPDEQFF. The CDR3 bases are TGTGCCAGTACTAACAGGGGAGATAGTCCCGATGAGCAGTTCTTC.

The rearrangement uses TRBV6-4 and TRBJ2-3; 8 bases match TRBD1. Germline values: CDR1 MRHNA, CDR2 SNTAGT. CDR3 length equals 13 residues. J lost 4 bases, V lost 4 bases, and 1 base had no gene match. The CDR3 DNA sequence: TGTGCCAGCAGTGGACAGGGGTCAGATACGCAGTATTTT. As protein: CASSGQGSDTQYF.

CDR3 region: CASSEWRGLVAEAFF. In nucleotides, the CDR3 is TGTGCCAGCAGTGAATGGAGGGGGCTTGTCGCTGAAGCTTTCTTT. This rearrangement joins TRBV25-1 to TRBJ1-1, with 7 bases identical to TRBD1. Germline CDR1 is MGHDK and CDR2 is SYGVNS. The junction had 8 bases not matched to a gene; V was cut back by 1 base and J by 6 bases. The CDR3 is made up of 15 amino acids.

The CDR3 region is CASSLSSGSYEQYF. The CDR3 DNA reads TGCGCCAGCAGCTTGTCCAGCGGCTCCTACGAGCAGTACTTC. The chain has TRBV5-1 and TRBJ2-7; D possibly corresponds to TRBD2 (5 bases). There are 14 residues in the CDR3. Trimming removed 1 base at V and 0 bases at J, with 8 bases between. Germline V gene data show CDR1 as SGHRS and CDR2 as YFSETQ.

The sample holds one count of this clone. The chain uses TRBV2 and TRBJ1-2; no definite D call. Germline loops: CDR1 SNHLY, CDR2 FYNNEI. The CDR3 covers 15 residues. Trimming took off 6 bases at V and 4 bases at J, with 18 bases between the two ends. The CDR3 is CASSQGGYRGYGYTF. The DNA for the CDR3 is TGTGCCAGCAGCCAAGGCGGGTACCGGGGCTATGGCTACACCTTC.

There are a few counts of this clone. Additional DNA sequences in this sample encode the identical CDR3. The chain couples TRBV6-5 to TRBJ1-3, with a weak D call TRBD1 (5 bases). The CDR3 extends over 15 amino acids. The ends were cut back, 0 bases at V and 4 bases at J, with 10 bases in the middle. Germline values: CDR1 MNHEY, CDR2 SVGAGI. In DNA form, the CDR3 reads TGTGCCAGCAGTTACTCGGGGGGATCCGGAAACACCATATATTTT. Translation: CASSYSGGSGNTIYF.

The rearrangement links TRBV5-1 to TRBJ1-4, with a weak D call TRBD1 (5 bases). This CDR3 contains 15 residues. Germline V gives CDR1 SGHRS, CDR2 YFSETQ. V was shortened by 4 bases and J by 6 bases, with 16 bases between the two germline ends. In nucleotides, the CDR3 is TGCGCCAGCAGCGAAGGGACCGGCCGACATGAAAAACTGTTTTTT. This sequence encodes CASSEGTGRHEKLFF. The full variable domain, rest sourced from reference TRBV5-1 and TRBJ1-4, is KAGVTQTPRYLIKTRGQQVTLSCSPISGHRSVSWYQQTPGQGLQFLFEYFSETQRNKGNFPGRFSGRQFSNSRSEMNVSTLELGDSALYLCASSEGTGRHEKLFFGSGTQLSVL.

The chain couples TRBV20-1 to TRBJ2-2; 10 positions agree with TRBD2. Germline trimming cut 3 bases from V and 7 bases from J; bases unmatched to any gene: 5. The CDR3 has 14 amino acids. The germline CDR1 and CDR2 sequences are DFQATT and SNEGSKA (reference sequence). CDR3 coding DNA: TGCAGTGCTAGTAGGGCTAGCGGGAGCGGGGAGCTGTTTTTT. This encodes CSASRASGSGELFF.